This T cell receptor beta chain comes out of a study of blood T cell repertoires in COVID-19. Study summary: Some COVID-19 samples were acute and others convalescent; all came from the United States, Italy and Spain. From T cells, B-cell-depleted T cells, or PBMCs came the material, which was cDNA or gDNA.

Original data processing: Amplification of reference gene primers was used by the study to estimate nucleated cell counts. Measured with immunoSEQ multiplex PCR; TCRdb has only the in-frame clones, and not every one. V, J and clone size reflect that table, while D and trimming were determined from the DNA. The sample has 200,000 to 300,000 clones, roughly four fifths seen once. Those enrolled in Seattle joined during active infection and were followed longitudinally afterward. This clone was recorded once. Germline CDR1 and CDR2: LNHDA and SQIVND (reference sequence). Deletions cut 7 bases from V and 4 bases from J, with 16 bases between. CDR3 length equals 14 residues.

The V and J genes are TRBV19 and TRBJ1-2; possible D gene TRBD1, 5 bases. Input material: peripheral blood. This receptor was obtained from a woman of 80 years or more with COVID-19, enrolled during active disease. CDR3 in DNA: TGTGCCAGTACCCGACAGTCCTCTAGCTATGGCTACACCTTC. This translates into CASTRQSSSYGYTF.